Listed below are T cell receptor beta chains from one sample, sequenced in a study of T cells expressing NK-cell markers. No DNA is given; TCRdb re-called the 5' RACE reads and lists each CDR3 protein once. Its table lists roughly 180,000 distinct CDR3 sequences. The sample consisted of blood T cells: a sorted CD56 or NKG2C T cell subset, CD4+ or CD8+ T cells, or bulk PBMC T cells (not recorded which). The source of these receptors is a woman between 18 and 75 years old in good health. Both conserved end residues are part of each CDR3.

v_gene	j_gene	CDR3aa
TRBV4-1	TRBJ1-5	CASSQRQVSNQPQHF
TRBV6-2/TRBV6-3	TRBJ2-7	CASRDGTSGKGYEQYF
TRBV5-1	TRBJ2-1	CASSLAIGGRVDDAFF
TRBV4-1	TRBJ2-1	CASKRQGFIDNEQFF
TRBV7-8	TRBJ2-3	CASSPRQGSSTDTQYF
TRBV4-2	TRBJ1-5	CASSQDTHSYSNQPQHF
TRBV5-1	TRBJ2-1	CASSLSVGGVNEQFF
TRBV3-1	TRBJ1-3	CASSQTGGSGNTIYF
TRBV5-1	TRBJ2-3	CASSSTTSGTDTQYF
TRBV7-8	TRBJ1-5	CASSLNPWSSQPQHF
TRBV6-1	TRBJ2-2	CASSGAAMNTGELFF
TRBV10-3	TRBJ2-2	CAISHQDTTGELFF
TRBV12-3/TRBV12-4	TRBJ1-5	CASARTGGNQPQHF
TRBV12-3/TRBV12-4	TRBJ2-1	CASSLLGQGSNEQFF
TRBV7-3	TRBJ2-7	CASSLTGTSGPYEQYF
TRBV29-1	TRBJ1-2	CSGWGSYGYTF
TRBV25-1	TRBJ2-7	CASSEWASYEQYF
TRBV5-1	TRBJ2-3	CASSLTVSGGATDTQYF
TRBV14	TRBJ2-7	CASSQDFGQGKAYEQYF
TRBV7-3	TRBJ2-2	CASRSTSGGLQTGELFF
TRBV7-2	TRBJ2-5	CASSLVGRGIGETQYF
TRBV20-1	TRBJ1-2	CSAHGTGRATNYGYTF
TRBV28	TRBJ1-3	CASSLSGDRVGYTIYF
TRBV7-3	TRBJ1-1	CASSLSGGNTEAFF
TRBV29-1	TRBJ2-7	CSVDGGNYEQYF
TRBV2	TRBJ1-1	CASKTDRGHTEAFF
TRBV19	TRBJ2-1	CASALGLAGVMDEQFF
TRBV7-6	TRBJ2-1	CASSSSMTQTYNEQFF
TRBV15	TRBJ1-2	CATSRASGYGYTF
TRBV7-9	TRBJ1-4	CASSLEASEKLFF
TRBV7-9	TRBJ2-3	CASSLDGMLVDTQYF
TRBV12-3/TRBV12-4	TRBJ2-7	CASRTSGKPYEQYF
TRBV12-3/TRBV12-4	TRBJ2-7	CASSSLGPGNSYEQYF